This TCR beta chain is drawn from a study of T cells in Graves' hyperthyroidism and ophthalmopathy (dated by TCRdb to between 2018 and 2020). Concerning the study at large: To identify TCR V-J signatures that set the groups apart, the researchers used a discovery cohort of about a hundred patients, made up of roughly 40 with Graves' ophthalmopathy and some 58 with stable Graves' hyperthyroidism. Prospective prediction of ophthalmopathy was tested in an independent validation cohort of approximately 19 hyperthyroidism patients and some 17 patients who later progressed to ophthalmopathy. For training and testing, the 80 to 100 patients in the discovery cohort were randomly divided in a 7:3 ratio. In roughly six Graves' hyperthyroidism patients, the study also compared T-cell repertoires from thyroid tissue with T-cell repertoires from blood. After sampling, hyperthyroidism patients received methimazole starting at 30 mg daily, and ophthalmopathy patients received high-dose intravenous methylprednisolone. TCR Vbeta CDR3 sequencing of approximately 140 peripheral blood samples (more than 40 ophthalmopathy, 75 hyperthyroidism and roughly 17 progressor patients) is reported in the paper. What the study reported, not specific to this receptor: Sample size was not statistically predetermined, and blinding of investigators to group allocation was not performed. In validation, the model predicted progression to ophthalmopathy a median of roughly 6.1 months before onset, with roughly 70% sensitivity and about 72% specificity. Blood samples also contained most of the expanded thyroid clonotypes (frequency above 0.001), which suggests that blood repertoires may reflect thyroid immune responses. A model built on a 13 V-J signature distinguished ophthalmopathy from stable hyperthyroidism, reaching 87.88% sensitivity and approximately 83% specificity in cross-validation and 80%/75% in testing.

From the cysteine up to the phenylalanine, the CDR3 has a length of 16 residues. Just CDR3 DNA is preserved here, 48 bases in frame from base 1. The V end gives up 4 bases and the J end 2 bases, leaving 8 bases in the junction not matched to a gene. In the germline V gene (reference sequence), CDR1 corresponds to SEHNR and CDR2 to FQNEAQ. Stable Graves' hyperthyroidism was defined as no progression to ophthalmopathy during 18 months of follow-up. The hyperthyroidism patients were between 18 and 65 years old and newly diagnosed, with a disease duration of less than 2 months. Exclusion was applied to patients with uncontrolled infections, other autoimmune diseases, pregnancy or lactation. Clinical symptoms, serum thyroxine and TRAb, thyroid ultrasound, and orbital computed tomography formed the basis for the diagnoses. Total RNA was extracted using Trizol reagent, and RNA quality was assessed on an Agilent 2100 Bioanalyzer.

In its sample, this clonotype was seen a few times. The clone's antigen remains unknown. Base qualities were left out, and no much larger clone turns up one base away. TCR beta CDR3 regions were amplified from RNA transcripts. The TCR CDR3 was subjected to a first round of RT-PCR using the HTBI primer set and the Qiagen OneStep RT-PCR kit. Libraries were constructed in a second round of multiplex PCR, after which size selection and purification were carried out. The libraries were sequenced on an Illumina HiSeq2000 using paired-end 100 bp reads. The authors processed their data as follows. SOAPnuke was used to process the raw data, with reads discarded if the reads contained adapters or uncalled bases, had a mean Phred below 15, or lacked an exact constant-primer or identifier match. COPE v1.2.5 was used to merge high-quality paired reads, and clonotypes were defined as unique nucleotide sequences. MiTCR v1.1 was used to align the clonotypes against IMGT TRBV, TRBD and TRBJ reference segments. The analysis included only V-J combinations with a frequency above 0.0001, which together covered 99% to 99.2% of the repertoires. A TCS score was defined as the ratio between F50 (clonal expansion) and ExV (chaos), using BLOSUM62-based TCRdist between CDR3 peptides within each V-J. Welch's t-statistics and random forest reduced just over 500 V-J features to around 14, which were used in a naive Bayes classifier (R e1071). The public reads were quality trimmed at Q25 with fastp and then assembled into clones with MiXCR by TCRdb, keeping productive beta chains. Identical CDR3 proteins give one entry, which carries the most common genes and DNA. TCRdb, rather than the study authors, made the V and J calls. For this sample the table gives around 540,000 distinct CDR3 sequences, of which 46% were detected only once. The ten most abundant clones make up roughly 8.2% of the sample.

Sequenced sample: peripheral blood or thyroid tissue (not recorded which). The receptor was derived from a woman aged 18-29 years with Graves' hyperthyroidism. Donor details come from another sample of the same person, matched by shared clones. This chain is built from TRBV7-9 and TRBJ2-5; TRBD1 aligns with 9 central bases. CDR3 sequence: CASSSGLGTGQETQYF. In nucleotides, the sequence is TGTGCCAGCAGCTCCGGATTGGGGACAGGGCAAGAGACCCAGTACTTC.